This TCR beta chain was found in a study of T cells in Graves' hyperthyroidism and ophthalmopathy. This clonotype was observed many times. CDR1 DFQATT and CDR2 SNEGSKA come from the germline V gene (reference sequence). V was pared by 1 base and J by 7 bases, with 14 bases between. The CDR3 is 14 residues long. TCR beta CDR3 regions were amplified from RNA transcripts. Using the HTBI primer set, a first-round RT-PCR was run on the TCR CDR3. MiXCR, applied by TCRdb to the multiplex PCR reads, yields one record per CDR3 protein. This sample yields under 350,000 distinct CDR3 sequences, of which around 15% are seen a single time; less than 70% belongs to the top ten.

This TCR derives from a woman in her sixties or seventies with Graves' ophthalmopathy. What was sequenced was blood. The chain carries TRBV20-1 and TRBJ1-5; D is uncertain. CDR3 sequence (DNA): TGCAGTGCTAGAGCCGGCAGTCTGCGACAGCCCCAGCATTTT. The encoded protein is CSARAGSLRQPQHF.